The 27 T cell receptor beta chains reported below all come from one sample, sequenced in a study of PD-L1 blockade in urothelial cancer. Measured with immunoSEQ multiplex PCR; TCRdb has only the in-frame clones, and not every one. This table has around 130,000 clones, approximately 88% appearing once. The time point was: pretreatment peripheral blood. The starting material was PBMCs, obtained around atezolizumab (anti-PD-L1) treatment. The receptors here all came from a man in his forties or fifties with urothelial cancer.

The chain employs TRBV28 and TRBJ1-5, with 7 bases identical to TRBD1. After removal of 3 bases from V and 0 bases from J, the junction contained 5 bases not matched to a gene. Germline V CDR1 and CDR2: MDHEN, SYDVKM. This CDR3 comprises 16 residues. CDR3 amino acids: CASSFYRGYSNQPQHF. The CDR3, as DNA: TGTGCCAGCAGTTTCTACAGGGGTTATAGCAATCAGCCCCAGCATTTT.

Comments on this clone: The same CDR3 also results from other DNA sequences found in this sample. The chain recombines TRBV2 with TRBJ2-1; unclear D gene. Germline V gene sequence: CDR1 SNHLY, CDR2 FYNNEI. With 4 bases removed from V and 6 bases from J, the gap between germline ends came to 7 bases. CDR3 length: 12 amino acids. The CDR3 reads CASSGLLNEQFF. The CDR3 coding sequence is TGTGCCAGCAGTGGACTCCTCAATGAGCAGTTCTTC.

The rearrangement uses TRBV2 and TRBJ1-5; TRBD1 is a possible D gene (5 bases). This CDR3 is 14 amino acids long. V was cut by 1 base and J by 6 bases, with 10 bases left in between. Germline assignment: CDR1 SNHLY and CDR2 FYNNEI. CDR3 loop: CASSEVLGGQPQHF. The CDR3 region has the DNA TGTGCCAGCAGTGAAGTGCTGGGGGGTCAGCCCCAGCATTTT.

The chain links TRBV19 to TRBJ1-4; D not resolved. Germline assignment: CDR1 LNHDA and CDR2 SQIVND (reference sequence). This CDR3 comprises 15 residues. Trimming took off 5 bases at V and 6 bases at J, with 16 bases between the two ends. The CDR3 bases are TGTGCCAGTAGTTGGTCGGCAGCCCAGGATGAAAAACTGTTTTTT. It specifies CASSWSAAQDEKLFF.

The chain uses TRBV5-1 and TRBJ2-7; 7 nucleotides align to TRBD1. The CDR3 covers 14 residues. Germline V gene data show CDR1 as SGHRS and CDR2 as YFSETQ. V was pared by 3 bases and J by 2 bases, with 5 bases of the junction left unmatched. CDR3 sequence reads: CASSSGQRTYEQYF. In nucleotides, the CDR3 is TGCGCCAGCAGCTCGGGACAGCGGACCTACGAGCAGTACTTC.

V usage is TRBV19 and J usage is TRBJ2-5; no clear D. In germline, CDR1 is LNHDA, CDR2 SQIVND (reference sequence). The CDR3 is made up of 13 amino acids. V was cut by 8 bases and J by 0 bases, with 10 bases left in between. As DNA, the CDR3 is TGTGCCAGTTCTTGGGCGTACCAAGAGACCCAGTACTTC. Translated: CASSWAYQETQYF.

V usage is TRBV28 and J usage is TRBJ2-2; a possible D gene is TRBD1 (5 bases). Germline CDR1 reads MDHEN; CDR2 reads SYDVKM. This CDR3 is built from 17 residues. The V end lost 6 bases, the J end lost 4 bases, and 21 bases lay between the germline ends. This CDR3 reads CASSSPFRALSTGELFF. The CDR3 DNA reads TGTGCCAGCAGCTCTCCATTCAGGGCCTTGAGCACCGGGGAGCTGTTTTTT.

V and J are TRBV28 and TRBJ2-3, with 7 bases aligning to TRBD2. Germline assignment: CDR1 MDHEN and CDR2 SYDVKM. This CDR3 is 17 amino acids long. V lost 5 bases and J lost 6; bases outside the gene matches: 17. CDR3 residues: CASSPHPGRVGGDTQYF. The CDR3 DNA follows: TGTGCCAGCAGTCCCCACCCCGGCAGGGTCGGGGGGGATACGCAGTATTTT.

The chain is built from TRBV29-1 and TRBJ2-3; 8 bases align to TRBD1. Germline loops: CDR1 SQVTM, CDR2 ANQGSEA. The CDR3 consists of 14 residues. The J segment lost 1 base and the V segment lost 7 bases, leaving 7 bases of the junction unmatched. CDR3 DNA sequence: TGCAGCGCCGAATTGGGACAGGGCACAGATACGCAGTATTTT. Translation gives CSAELGQGTDTQYF.

This clone was counted a few times. This chain uses TRBV7-8 with TRBJ2-2; 10 bases line up with TRBD1. This CDR3 comprises 15 residues. Per germline, CDR1 SGHVS and CDR2 FQNEAQ. Trimming took 5 bases from V and 8 from J; bases not matched to a gene: 8. CDR3 DNA: TGTGCCAGCAGCCCCCGACAGGGGGCCAGAGGGGAGCTGTTTTTT. It encodes CASSPRQGARGELFF.

This clone came up once. The rearrangement links TRBV7-3 to TRBJ2-1; TRBD2 might be the D (6 bases). This CDR3 region has 13 residues. Trimming took 2 bases from V and 7 from J, leaving 9 bases between them. Germline CDR1 reads SGHTA; CDR2 reads FQGTGA. CDR3 protein: CASSLFRGNEQFF. The CDR3 nucleotides are TGTGCCAGCAGCTTATTTCGGGGGAATGAGCAGTTCTTC. Together with reference TRBV7-3 and TRBJ2-1, the CDR3 gives the full variable domain: GAGVSQTPSNKVTEKGKYVELRCDPISGHTALYWYRQSLGQGPEFLIYFQGTGAADDSGLPNDRFFAVRPEGSVSTLKIQRTERGDSAVYLCASSLFRGNEQFFGPGTRLTVL.

The CDR3 nucleotides read TGTGCCAGCAGTTTCCCGGACAGGAACGAGCAGTACTTC. This translates into CASSFPDRNEQYF. The chain recombines TRBV6-6 with TRBJ2-7, with 7 bases matching TRBD1. V lost 4 bases to trimming and J lost 5 bases; unmatched junction nucleotides: 5. CDR1 and CDR2 (germline): MNHNY, SVGAGI (reference sequence). CDR3 length: 13 residues.

The CDR3, as DNA: TGCGCCAGCAGTGAGGCGGTGGGTGAGCAGTTCTTC. Amino acid sequence: CASSEAVGEQFF. The V call is TRBV10-2, the J call TRBJ2-1; unclear D gene. The CDR3 spans 12 residues. V gave up 2 bases and J gave up 9 bases, with 8 bases separating them. The germline gives CDR1 WSHSY, CDR2 SAAADI.

V usage is TRBV5-1 and J usage is TRBJ2-3; TRBD2 matches 11 bases. The CDR3 is 15 residues long. Germline trimming cut 0 bases from V and 6 bases from J; bases unmatched to any gene: 3. Per the germline V gene, CDR1 is SGHRS and CDR2 is YFSETQ. CDR3 bases: TGCGCCAGCAGCTTGGTAGCGGGAGGGCTGGATACGCAGTATTTT. Translated: CASSLVAGGLDTQYF.

This clone was recorded a few times. The chain links TRBV18 to TRBJ1-1; D might be TRBD1 (6 bases). Germline V gives CDR1 KGHSH, CDR2 LQKENI. Trimming cost V 3 bases and J 1 base, with 9 bases left between them. This CDR3 region has 14 residues. CDR3 amino acids: CASSPGTPNTEAFF. The CDR3 DNA reads TGTGCCAGCTCACCGGGGACACCGAACACTGAAGCTTTCTTT.

The chain has TRBV7-8 and TRBJ1-2, with 12 bases that match TRBD1. V shed 0 bases and J 3 bases; nucleotides not matched to a gene: 8. The length of the CDR3 is 18 residues. Per germline, CDR1 SGHVS and CDR2 FQNEAQ. DNA for the CDR3: TGTGCCAGCAGCTTAGCGGGATCCGGGACAGGGGGCGACTATGGCTACACCTTC. As protein: CASSLAGSGTGGDYGYTF.

The chain recombines TRBV7-9 with TRBJ2-7, with D unclear. The V gene's germline CDR1 is SEHNR and CDR2 FQNEAQ (reference sequence). The CDR3 is made up of 15 amino acids. V lost 0 bases and J lost 3, with 12 bases in between. The CDR3 DNA reads as TGTGCCAGCAGCTTAGCGCTAGGCAGAGACTACGAGCAGTACTTC. This gives the protein CASSLALGRDYEQYF.

V and J are TRBV5-4 and TRBJ2-7; D is perhaps TRBD2 (6 bases). The germline gives CDR1 SGHNT, CDR2 YYREEE (reference sequence). The germline V and J ends were trimmed by 5 bases and 0 bases, with 15 bases remaining between them. The CDR3 contains 15 residues. This CDR3 is CASRTGGESSYEQYF. DNA for the CDR3: TGTGCCAGCAGGACCGGAGGGGAAAGCTCCTACGAGCAGTACTTC. Drawing the rest from reference TRBV5-4 and TRBJ2-7, the complete variable domain is ETGVTQSPTHLIKTRGQQVTLRCSSQSGHNTVSWYQQALGQGPQFIFQYYREEENGRGNFPPRFSGLQFPNYSSELNVNALELDDSALYLCASRTGGESSYEQYFGPGTRLTVT.

The genes are TRBV6-1 and TRBJ1-6, with D hard to call. There are 11 residues in the CDR3. Germline values: CDR1 MNHNS, CDR2 SASEGT. V was cut by 7 bases and J by 15 bases, with 13 bases left in between. The DNA for the CDR3 is TGTGCCAGCACCTCTTGGCCTGGCCTCCACTTT. Its protein product is CASTSWPGLHF.

The V and J genes are TRBV6-1 and TRBJ1-4, with unresolved D. Germline V CDR1 and CDR2: MNHNS, SASEGT. V dropped 8 bases and J dropped 4 bases, with 11 bases sitting between them. This CDR3 has 13 amino acids. The CDR3 region has the DNA TGTGCCAGCGGGAGACGGGGTAATGAAAAACTGTTTTTT. This gives the protein CASGRRGNEKLFF.

V gene TRBV6-5 combines with J gene TRBJ1-2; D unresolved. In germline, CDR1 is MNHEY, CDR2 SVGAGI. The V gene lost 3 bases and the J gene lost 4 bases, with 9 bases spanning the gap. This CDR3 comprises 13 residues. The CDR3 spells CASSYDSFYGYTF. CDR3 nucleotide sequence: TGTGCCAGCAGTTATGACTCATTCTATGGCTACACCTTC.

The CDR3 region has the DNA TGTGCCAGTTACGGACAGGGGAGTGGAGAGACCCAGTACTTC. Translating it yields CASYGQGSGETQYF. This chain links TRBV18 with TRBJ2-5, with 9 bases fitting TRBD1. J lost 4 bases, V lost 9 bases, and 9 bases had no gene match. The CDR3 runs 14 residues. Germline V lookup: CDR1 KGHSH, CDR2 LQKENI.

The rearrangement links TRBV27 to TRBJ1-3; perhaps TRBD1 as D (6 bases). Germline assignment: CDR1 MNHEY and CDR2 SMNVEV (reference sequence). The CDR3 is 14 amino acids. Trimming cost V 6 bases and J 7 bases, with 16 bases left between them. The CDR3: CASSPRGGRNTIYF. Here the CDR3 DNA reads TGTGCCAGCAGCCCCCGCGGGGGGCGGAACACCATATATTTT.

This clone was counted a single time. The same CDR3 arises from other DNA sequences in this sample as well. This chain links TRBV19 with TRBJ1-2, with D hard to call. Germline lookup yields CDR1 LNHDA and CDR2 SQIVND (reference sequence). Deletions cut 3 bases from V and 1 base from J, with 6 bases between. The CDR3 consists of 13 residues. Here the CDR3 reads CASSMSGNYGYTF. CDR3 DNA sequence: TGTGCCAGTAGTATGTCCGGTAACTATGGCTACACCTTC.

The chain employs TRBV15 and TRBJ1-5, with a tentative D call TRBD1 (6 bases). V was pared by 1 base and J by 4 bases, with 20 bases between. In germline, CDR1 is LNHNV, CDR2 YYDKDF (reference sequence). CDR3 length: 18 amino acids. In DNA, the CDR3 is TGTGCCACCAGCAGAGGTCGGGGTGGCGGACAGCTTAATCAGCCCCAGCATTTT. The encoded protein is CATSRGRGGGQLNQPQHF.

CDR3 nucleotides: TGTGCCAGCAGCGTCAGGACGGACAGGGCTGGGGGCGGGGAGCTGTTTTTT. Its protein is CASSVRTDRAGGGELFF. V gene TRBV9 combines with J gene TRBJ2-2, with 8 bases fitting TRBD1. Per germline, CDR1 SGDLS and CDR2 YYNGEE. The CDR3 is 17 amino acids. V shed 2 bases and J 7 bases; nucleotides not matched to a gene: 13. Full variable domain (rest looked up from reference TRBV9 and TRBJ2-2): DSGVTQTPKHLITATGQRVTLRCSPRSGDLSVYWYQQSLDQGLQFLIQYYNGEERAKGNILERFSAQQFPDLHSELNLSSLELGDSALYFCASSVRTDRAGGGELFFGEGSRLTVL.

The rearrangement uses TRBV11-3 and TRBJ2-1; TRBD2 is a possible D gene (5 bases). Trimming shortened V by 5 bases and J by 1 base, and 12 bases separated the two germline ends. CDR1 and CDR2 (germline): SGHNT, YENEEA. This CDR3 comprises 15 residues. CDR3 protein: CASSGKSGSYNEQFF. CDR3 nucleotide sequence: TGTGCCAGCAGCGGTAAAAGCGGTTCCTACAATGAGCAGTTCTTC.